The 19 T cell receptor beta chains reported below all come from one sample, sequenced in a study of blood T cell repertoires in COVID-19. Profiled with immunoSEQ multiplex PCR; TCRdb holds only in-frame clones, not every one. The table includes 200,000 to 250,000 clones, about four fifths detected once. The sequenced material came from peripheral blood. All receptors derive from a man aged 50 or older with acute or convalescent COVID-19.

V usage is TRBV4-1 and J usage is TRBJ1-4, with unresolved D. The germline V gene has CDR1 MGHRA and CDR2 YSYEKL. The CDR3 contains 15 residues. V was shortened by 5 bases and J by 0 bases, with 10 bases between the two germline ends. As DNA, the CDR3 is TGCGCCAGCAGCTCGCGATCCGCAACTAATGAAAAACTGTTTTTT. It is translated as CASSSRSATNEKLFF.

V and J are TRBV19 and TRBJ2-1; 11 bases map to TRBD2. The CDR3 runs 15 residues. Per the germline V gene, CDR1 is LNHDA and CDR2 is SQIVND (reference sequence). Trimming at V came to 4 bases and at J to 5 bases, leaving 4 bases not matched to a gene. CDR3 residues: CASSRLAGGHNEQFF. The DNA for the CDR3 is TGTGCCAGTAGTAGGCTAGCGGGGGGTCACAATGAGCAGTTCTTC.

The chain carries TRBV9 and TRBJ1-1; 7 nucleotides match TRBD1. V trimming: 4 bases; J trimming: 4 bases; junction bases outside the gene matches: 10. The CDR3 runs 15 residues. The V gene's germline CDR1 is SGDLS and CDR2 YYNGEE. The CDR3 is CASSKQGQPVTEAFF. In DNA, the CDR3 is TGTGCCAGCAGCAAACAGGGGCAACCCGTCACTGAAGCTTTCTTT.

The chain carries TRBV6-5 and TRBJ1-2; D might be TRBD1 (6 bases). Trimming pared 6 bases from V and 0 bases from J, leaving 14 bases between. This CDR3 is 15 amino acids long. The germline gives CDR1 MNHEY, CDR2 SVGAGI. The CDR3 is CASRMLDSTNYGYTF. The CDR3 region has the DNA TGTGCCAGCAGGATGCTGGACAGTACTAACTATGGCTACACCTTC.

V and J are TRBV6-1 and TRBJ2-6, with 7 bases identical to TRBD1. Trimming cost V 2 bases and J 2 bases; bases outside gene matches: 9. The germline V gene has CDR1 MNHNS and CDR2 SASEGT. This CDR3 has 18 amino acids. The CDR3 DNA sequence: TGTGCCAGCAGTGAAAGGAGGAGAAGGGGGCCTGGGGCCAACGTCCTGACTTTC. It specifies CASSERRRRGPGANVLTF.

In its sample, this clone was seen a few times. This chain links TRBV9 with TRBJ1-1; 7 positions agree with TRBD1. The CDR3 contains 13 residues. Trimming took 5 bases from V and 4 from J; bases not matched to a gene: 5. Germline values: CDR1 SGDLS, CDR2 YYNGEE. Written as DNA, the CDR3 is TGTGCCAGCAGTAGACAGGGACTCACTGAAGCTTTCTTT. Translating it yields CASSRQGLTEAFF.

V is TRBV14 and J is TRBJ1-3; 9 bases line up with TRBD1. The trim removed 5 bases at V and 0 bases at J, leaving 5 bases unmatched. Looked up from germline, CDR1 is SGHDN and CDR2 is FVKESK. There are 16 residues in the CDR3. The CDR3 DNA sequence: TGTGCCAGCAGCGGACAGGGGTGGACCTCTGGAAACACCATATATTTT. It specifies CASSGQGWTSGNTIYF.

V usage is TRBV5-1 and J usage is TRBJ1-1; possibly TRBD1 for D (6 bases). The CDR3 covers 14 residues. Germline CDR1 reads SGHRS; CDR2 reads YFSETQ. Trimming pared 4 bases from V and 5 bases from J, leaving 15 bases between. DNA of the CDR3: TGCGCCAGCAGCCTGGAGGGGGGGCCAACTGAAGCTTTCTTT. Protein: CASSLEGGPTEAFF.

CDR3 sequence reads: CASSPSVVSTDTQYF. CDR3 DNA sequence: TGTGCCAGCAGCCCCTCTGTTGTCAGCACAGATACGCAGTATTTT. The genes are TRBV7-9 and TRBJ2-3; D gene unclear. V was pared by 5 bases and J by 0 bases, with 12 bases between. Germline CDR1 reads SEHNR; CDR2 reads FQNEAQ (reference sequence). CDR3 length: 15 amino acids.

The chain employs TRBV24-1 and TRBJ2-3; D ambiguous. Per germline, CDR1 KGHDR and CDR2 SFDVKD. The length of the CDR3 is 14 residues. Deletions cut 12 bases from V and 4 bases from J, with 19 bases between. CDR3 sequence (DNA): TGTGCCTCTCTCCCCCGTGAGGTGCCAGATACGCAGTATTTT. As protein: CASLPREVPDTQYF.

The chain couples TRBV19 to TRBJ2-1; TRBD2 agrees at 13 bases. The CDR3 extends over 19 amino acids. Trimming removed 6 bases from V and 0 bases from J; junction bases left unmatched: 11. The germline V gene has CDR1 LNHDA and CDR2 SQIVND (reference sequence). CDR3 in DNA: TGTGCCAGTAGCCAGGCAGGACTAGCGGGAGTCAGCTCCTACAATGAGCAGTTCTTC. Its protein product is CASSQAGLAGVSSYNEQFF.

The genes are TRBV4-2 and TRBJ2-5; TRBD1 matches at 9 bases. This CDR3 spans 18 amino acids. J gave up 2 bases and V 5 bases, and 15 bases lay outside the gene matches. Germline V gene sequence: CDR1 LGHNA, CDR2 YNFKEQ. CDR3 nucleotide sequence: TGTGCCAGCAGCTTTGTACAGGGGGCTAACGAGGTACAAGAGACCCAGTACTTC. This translates into CASSFVQGANEVQETQYF.

V usage is TRBV9 and J usage is TRBJ2-1, with 9 bases matching TRBD2. The germline CDR1 and CDR2 sequences are SGDLS and YYNGEE. The CDR3 spans 14 residues. The junction had 5 bases not matched to a gene; V was cut back by 1 base and J by 9 bases. The CDR3 region is CASSVLAGVVEQFF. CDR3 nucleotides: TGTGCCAGCAGCGTATTAGCGGGAGTGGTTGAGCAGTTCTTC. The variable domain in full, with the rest retrieved from reference TRBV9 and TRBJ2-1, is DSGVTQTPKHLITATGQRVTLRCSPRSGDLSVYWYQQSLDQGLQFLIQYYNGEERAKGNILERFSAQQFPDLHSELNLSSLELGDSALYFCASSVLAGVVEQFFGPGTRLTVL.

The V and J genes are TRBV11-3 and TRBJ1-1, with TRBD1 matching over 9 bases. V lost 4 bases and J lost 0; bases outside the gene matches: 6. Germline V gene data show CDR1 as SGHNT and CDR2 as YENEEA. This CDR3 contains 16 residues. The CDR3 loop is CASSSRDRVVNTEAFF. Here the CDR3 DNA reads TGTGCCAGCAGCTCCCGGGACAGGGTAGTGAACACTGAAGCTTTCTTT.

The CDR3 coding sequence is TGTGCCAGCAAGGGGAATACGCAGTATTTT. Its translation is CASKGNTQYF. The chain recombines TRBV6-6 with TRBJ2-3; D might be TRBD1 (5 bases). CDR3 length: 10 residues. Between the trimmed V and J ends, which lost 7 bases and 7 bases, there was a span of 6 bases. CDR1 is MNHNY and CDR2 is SVGAGI in the germline V gene (reference sequence).

The chain links TRBV27 to TRBJ2-1, with D possibly being TRBD1 (5 bases). The length of the CDR3 is 11 residues. V lost 7 bases and J 7 bases, leaving 8 bases between the germline ends. Germline V gene lookup returns CDR1 MNHEY and CDR2 SMNVEV (reference sequence). The CDR3 loop is CASKKGNEQFF. Written as DNA, the CDR3 is TGTGCCAGCAAAAAGGGGAATGAGCAGTTCTTC.

The V call is TRBV6-5, the J call TRBJ2-7; 11 bases map to TRBD1. Germline CDR1 is MNHEY and CDR2 is SVGAGI. V lost 1 base to trimming and J lost 5 bases; unmatched junction nucleotides: 7. CDR3 length equals 16 residues. The CDR3 DNA reads TGTGCCAGCAGTTACTGGACAGGGGGCGAAGGGGACGAGCAGTACTTC. Protein: CASSYWTGGEGDEQYF.

The J gene is TRBJ1-2, the V gene TRBV20-1; the D is unclear. The CDR3 sequence is 11 residues long. Trimming removed 5 bases at V and 5 bases at J, with 9 bases between. Germline V gene lookup returns CDR1 DFQATT and CDR2 SNEGSKA (reference sequence). For the CDR3, the DNA is TGCAGTGCTCGTGCGGAGTATGGCTACACCTTC. Its protein is CSARAEYGYTF.

This chain joins TRBV6-2 or TRBV6-3 and TRBJ2-5; 10 bases map to TRBD1. Germline V gene lookup returns CDR1 MNHEY and CDR2 SVGEGT. V gave up 2 bases and J gave up 2 bases; unmatched junction bases: 8. The CDR3 runs 17 residues. The DNA of the CDR3 is TGTGCCAGCAGTTACCACCGGACAGGGGGAAAACAAGAGACCCAGTACTTC. This sequence encodes CASSYHRTGGKQETQYF.